Listed below are T cell receptor beta chains from one sample, sequenced in a study of shared clonotypes between healthy human individuals. Clones were sequenced by immunoSEQ multiplex PCR, and TCRdb holds only the in-frame ones, with some missing. The sample holds over 950,000 clones; around 77% are singletons and the top ten take about 0.94%. Source material: memory CD4+ T cells from PBMCs. These receptors came from a man between 18 and 29 years old in good health. Some clones in this sample may be carry-over from other donors' samples. CDR3s include the opening cysteine and the closing phenylalanine or tryptophan. The order of the fields is clone size, J gene, D gene, V gene, CDR3 protein, CDR3 DNA. D genes are given only for firm matches. A clone size is listed for some rows: how often the clone was seen (once, few, many), or a class if it is expanded.

>NA|TRBJ2-1|TRBD2|TRBV2
CASSAGPAGSYNEQFF
TGTGCCAGCAGTGCCGGCCCAGCGGGGTCCTACAATGAGCAGTTCTTC
>once|TRBJ1-5|NA|TRBV6-4
CASSKNLGQPQHF
TGTGCCAGCAGTAAAAACCTGGGGCAGCCCCAGCATTTT
>NA|TRBJ2-2|NA|TRBV28
CATLQNTGELFF
TGTGCCACCTTACAGAACACCGGGGAGCTGTTTTTT
>few|TRBJ2-7|NA|TRBV4-2
CASSQDGSQGEQYF
TGTGCCAGCAGCCAAGACGGGTCCCAAGGCGAGCAGTACTTC
>NA|TRBJ1-2|NA|TRBV4-1
CASSQDGRTDANYGYTF
TGCGCCAGCAGCCAAGATGGGCGGACAGACGCTAACTATGGCTACACCTTC
>NA|TRBJ2-1|NA|TRBV29-1
CSAGGISVGNEQFF
TGCAGCGCCGGGGGTATTAGCGTGGGGAATGAGCAGTTCTTC
>once|TRBJ2-2|NA|TRBV7-3
CASSRTANTGELFF
TGTGCCAGCAGCCGGACAGCGAACACCGGGGAGCTGTTTTTT
>NA|TRBJ2-6|NA|TRBV27
CASSSRGAGANVLTF
TGTGCCAGCAGTTCTAGGGGGGCTGGGGCCAACGTCCTGACTTTC
>NA|TRBJ1-1|NA|TRBV7-6
CASSSPGANTEAFF
TGTGCCAGCAGCTCCCCCGGAGCGAACACTGAAGCTTTCTTT
>once|TRBJ2-7|TRBD1|TRBV12-5
CASGFSPDRADEQYF
TGTGCTAGTGGTTTTAGTCCGGACAGGGCGGACGAGCAGTACTTC
>NA|TRBJ1-5|TRBD1|TRBV5-1
CASSLEGARGRPRHF
TGCGCCAGCAGCTTGGAGGGGGCTCGTGGTCGGCCCCGGCATTTT
>once|TRBJ2-1|NA|TRBV2
CASSEQPPTMGEQFF
TGTGCCAGCAGTGAGCAGCCCCCTACAATGGGTGAGCAGTTCTTC
>NA|TRBJ2-7|NA|TRBV5-6
CASSLGWASYEQYF
TGTGCCAGCAGCTTAGGCTGGGCCAGCTACGAGCAGTACTTC
>few|TRBJ2-3|NA|TRBV19
CASSIEAATVYTQYF
TGTGCCAGTAGTATAGAGGCGGCGACAGTGTATACGCAGTATTTT
>NA|TRBJ2-7|NA|TRBV5-1
CASSFRDVGDEQYF
TGCGCCAGCAGCTTCCGGGACGTGGGGGACGAGCAGTACTTC
>NA|TRBJ1-2|TRBD1|TRBV29-1
CSVQGQAGGGYTF
TGCAGCGTTCAAGGTCAGGCAGGGGGTGGCTACACCTTC
>once|TRBJ2-7|TRBD1|TRBV5-5
CASSLLQGATEQYF
TGTGCCAGCAGCTTACTACAGGGGGCGACCGAGCAGTACTTC
>NA|TRBJ2-1|NA|TRBV28
CASSLISGGTSGEQFF
TGTGCCAGCAGTTTAATCTCTGGCGGAACCTCGGGTGAGCAGTTCTTC
>NA|TRBJ1-2|TRBD1|TRBV5-1
CASASGQGLGTYGYTF
TGCGCCAGCGCCTCGGGACAGGGCCTGGGCACGTATGGCTACACCTTC
>NA|TRBJ1-4|NA|TRBV28
CATLYRDGNEKLFF
TGTGCCACCTTATACCGGGACGGAAATGAAAAACTGTTTTTT
>NA|TRBJ2-5|TRBD2|TRBV6-5
CASRPTSAQTQYF
TGTGCCAGCAGACCAACTAGCGCCCAGACCCAGTACTTC
>NA|TRBJ2-1|TRBD2|TRBV11-3
CASSPSGTADYNEQFF
TGTGCCAGCAGCCCAAGCGGGACGGCTGACTACAATGAGCAGTTCTTC
>NA|TRBJ2-7|NA|TRBV5-6
CASSLGADTYEQYF
TGTGCCAGCAGCTTGGGGGCGGATACCTACGAGCAGTACTTC
>NA|TRBJ1-5|TRBD1|TRBV5-1
CASRPEDRGSLVGNQPQHF
TGCGCCAGCAGACCCGAGGACAGGGGGAGCTTAGTGGGCAATCAGCCCCAGCATTTT
>NA|TRBJ2-7|NA|TRBV15
CATSRDKGDVTYEQYF
TGTGCCACCAGCAGAGATAAGGGGGACGTCACCTACGAGCAGTACTTC
>NA|TRBJ2-2|NA|TRBV19
CASSIALSTNTGELFF
TGTGCCAGTAGTATCGCATTGTCTACGAACACCGGGGAGCTGTTTTTT
>NA|TRBJ1-6|NA|TRBV25-1
CASSGAYGTKNSPLHF
TGTGCCAGCAGTGGCGCTTACGGGACGAAAAATTCACCCCTCCACTTT
>NA|TRBJ2-7|TRBD1|TRBV5-3
CARSSPGQEYEQYF
TGTGCCAGAAGCTCCCCGGGACAGGAGTACGAGCAGTACTTC
>NA|TRBJ2-7|NA|TRBV6-1
CASTPVFHEQYF
TGTGCCAGCACCCCGGTATTCCACGAGCAGTACTTC
>NA|TRBJ2-7|NA|TRBV7-7
CASSPLTGGDYEQYF
TGTGCCAGCAGCCCACTGACAGGAGGGGACTACGAGCAGTACTTC
>NA|TRBJ2-3|TRBD2|TRBV7-8
CASSTSGAVTDTQYF
TGTGCCAGCAGCACTAGCGGAGCGGTCACAGATACGCAGTATTTT
>NA|TRBJ2-3|NA|TRBV5-4
CASIADSSTDTQYF
TGTGCCAGCATCGCGGATTCTAGCACAGATACGCAGTATTTT
>NA|TRBJ2-7|NA|TRBV21-1
CASSGRDRGLPYEQYF
TGTGCCAGCAGCGGGAGGGACAGGGGGCTCCCCTACGAGCAGTACTTC
>NA|TRBJ2-2|TRBD1|TRBV4-1
CASSSRPTGVGAGELFF
TGCGCCAGCAGCTCGCGCCCCACAGGGGTCGGGGCCGGGGAGCTGTTTTTT
>few|TRBJ2-1|TRBD1|TRBV10-3
CAISESGPTGGVDNEQFF
TGTGCCATCAGTGAGTCTGGTCCGACAGGGGGGGTAGACAATGAGCAGTTCTTC
>NA|TRBJ2-1|NA|TRBV20-1
CSGSSYNEQFF
TGCAGCGGGAGCTCCTACAATGAGCAGTTCTTC
>few|TRBJ2-5|NA|TRBV5-1
CASRPGHPQETQYF
TGCGCCAGCAGACCGGGGCATCCCCAAGAGACCCAGTACTTC
>NA|TRBJ2-3|NA|TRBV19
CASSIRPPPTDTQYF
TGTGCCAGTAGTATTCGCCCGCCCCCCACAGATACGCAGTATTTT
>NA|TRBJ2-3|TRBD2|TRBV10-3
CAISESIAGVKDTQYF
TGTGCCATCAGTGAGTCGATTGCGGGAGTTAAAGATACGCAGTATTTT
>NA|TRBJ2-3|NA|TRBV11-3
CASSEGEQGDTQYF
TGTGCCAGCAGCGAGGGGGAACAGGGAGATACGCAGTATTTT
>NA|TRBJ2-7|TRBD2|TRBV7-9
CASRRGGRLGEQYF
TGTGCCAGCCGACGGGGGGGACGGCTGGGCGAGCAGTACTTC
>NA|TRBJ1-3|TRBD1|TRBV28
CPSGTGAGNTIYF
TGTCCTTCCGGGACAGGGGCTGGAAACACCATATATTTT